This entry lists 30 T cell receptor beta chains sequenced from one sample in a study of cytomegalovirus exposure and HLA in healthy donors. Vbeta (60) and Jbeta (13) primers were used in the PCR. Assay: immunoSEQ multiplex PCR; the TCRdb copy retains only in-frame clones and omits some. The sample holds about 180,000 clones; more than 70% are singletons and the top ten take 0.38%. Sequenced material: PBMCs. The receptors here all came from a boy younger than 10 in good health and CMV-seronegative.

In this sample, this clone turned up a few times. The gene calls are TRBV5-6 and TRBJ1-1, with 8 bases aligning to TRBD1. V was pared by 0 bases and J by 4 bases, with 2 bases of the junction left unmatched. Per germline, CDR1 SGHDT and CDR2 YYEEEE. The CDR3 has 14 amino acids. This chain's CDR3 is CASSLGQGTTEAFF. CDR3 coding DNA: TGTGCCAGCAGCTTGGGACAGGGGACCACTGAAGCTTTCTTT. The full variable domain, in which reference TRBV5-6 and TRBJ1-1 provide the parts outside the CDR3, is DAGVTQSPTHLIKTRGQQVTLRCSPKSGHDTVSWYQQALGQGPQFIFQYYEEEERQRGNFPDRFSGHQFPNYSSELNVNALLLGDSALYLCASSLGQGTTEAFFGQGTRLTVV.

This chain links TRBV5-4 with TRBJ2-7, with 9 bases lining up with TRBD1. The V gene end was trimmed by 2 bases and the J gene end by 2 bases; junction bases not matched to a gene: 2. Germline loops: CDR1 SGHNT, CDR2 YYREEE (reference sequence). The CDR3 extends over 14 amino acids. The CDR3 bases are TGTGCCAGCAGCTTCGGGGACAGGGCCTACGAGCAGTACTTC. This translates into CASSFGDRAYEQYF.

The chain has TRBV2 and TRBJ2-5; the D gene is possibly TRBD2 (6 bases). The V and J ends lost 6 bases and 2 bases respectively, with 13 bases between them. This CDR3 has 14 amino acids. The V gene's germline CDR1 is SNHLY and CDR2 FYNNEI. The CDR3 sequence: CASRGGIQQETQYF. In DNA, the CDR3 is TGTGCCAGCAGGGGCGGGATCCAACAAGAGACCCAGTACTTC. Combining the CDR3 with reference TRBV2 and TRBJ2-5 gives the whole variable domain EPEVTQTPSHQVTQMGQEVILRCVPISNHLYFYWYRQILGQKVEFLVSFYNNEISEKSEIFDDQFSVERPDGSNFTLKIRSTKLEDSAMYFCASRGGIQQETQYFGPGTRLLVL.

V gene TRBV19 combines with J gene TRBJ2-4; D is unresolved. V was shortened by 7 bases and J by 1 base, with 14 bases between the two germline ends. The germline V gene has CDR1 LNHDA and CDR2 SQIVND (reference sequence). CDR3 length: 15 amino acids. Here the CDR3 reads CASTEPGEAKNIQYF. CDR3 bases: TGTGCCAGTACCGAACCCGGAGAGGCCAAAAACATTCAGTACTTC.

This chain links TRBV5-1 with TRBJ1-1, with TRBD1 identical over 7 bases. V lost 0 bases and J lost 2; bases outside the gene matches: 13. There are 18 residues in the CDR3. Germline assignment: CDR1 SGHRS and CDR2 YFSETQ. The CDR3 is CASSLGVATGARNTEAFF. The CDR3 region has the DNA TGCGCCAGCAGCTTGGGCGTGGCTACAGGGGCCCGAAACACTGAAGCTTTCTTT.

The chain has TRBV4-1 and TRBJ1-5; a weak D match, TRBD1 (6 bases). Trimming left V 0 bases short and J 5 bases short, with 11 bases between. The CDR3 runs 15 residues. Germline CDR1 MGHRA, CDR2 YSYEKL. CDR3 protein: CASSQDGQYYQPQHF. The CDR3 DNA is TGCGCCAGCAGCCAAGATGGACAGTACTATCAGCCCCAGCATTTT.

The chain carries TRBV18 and TRBJ2-3, with D possibly being TRBD2 (7 bases). There are 16 residues in the CDR3. The germline gives CDR1 KGHSH, CDR2 LQKENI. V gave up 2 bases and J gave up 6 bases, with 18 bases separating them. The CDR3 DNA is TGTGCCAGCTCACCATCGCGGGGGCCCGTATCGGATACGCAGTATTTT. This translates into CASSPSRGPVSDTQYF.

The chain links TRBV11-3 to TRBJ2-2; D is perhaps TRBD1 (6 bases). Trimming took off 7 bases at V and 4 bases at J, with 13 bases between the two ends. The CDR3 has 14 amino acids. CDR1 and CDR2 (germline): SGHNT, YENEEA. DNA for the CDR3: TGTGCCAGCACCCTCGGGGACATCACCGGGGAGCTGTTTTTT. It codes for CASTLGDITGELFF. The whole variable domain, filled in from reference TRBV11-3 and TRBJ2-2, reads EAGVVQSPRYKIIEKKQPVAFWCNPISGHNTLYWYLQNLGQGPELLIRYENEEAVDDSQLPKDRFSAERLKGVDSTLKIQPAELGDSAVYLCASTLGDITGELFFGEGSRLTVL.

The rearrangement uses TRBV7-9 and TRBJ2-7; 10 nucleotides agree with TRBD1. This CDR3 is built from 14 residues. J was trimmed by 4 bases and V by 2 bases; bases with no gene match: 2. CDR1 and CDR2 (germline): SEHNR, FQNEAQ (reference sequence). The CDR3 region has the DNA TGTGCCAGCAGCTTAACGGACAGGGGGTACGAGCAGTACTTC. Protein sequence: CASSLTDRGYEQYF.

The V and J genes are TRBV21-1 and TRBJ1-5; the table gives TRBD1 as D, unverified against the DNA. TRBV21-1 is a pseudogene segment. CDR3 size: 16 residues. The DNA of the CDR3 is TGTGCCAGCAGCAATCGCACCAGATTATTCAATCAGCCCCAGCATTTT. It encodes CASSNRTRLFNQPQHF.

The V gene is TRBV6-1, the J gene TRBJ2-3; D gene uncertain. The CDR3 is 15 amino acids. Germline loops: CDR1 MNHNS, CDR2 SASEGT. Trimming cost V 2 bases and J 3 bases, with 12 bases left between them. CDR3: CASSENIIMTDTQYF. The CDR3 bases are TGTGCCAGCAGTGAAAATATTATTATGACAGATACGCAGTATTTT.

J is TRBJ1-1 and V is TRBV25-1; tentative D call: TRBD1 (5 bases). From germline, CDR1 is MGHDK and CDR2 SYGVNS. The CDR3 is 14 amino acids. Deletions cut 6 bases from V and 2 bases from J, with 13 bases between. CDR3: CASSSQGYNTEAFF. The CDR3 nucleotides are TGTGCCAGCAGCTCCCAGGGTTACAACACTGAAGCTTTCTTT.

The rearrangement uses TRBV19 and TRBJ2-3; 10 bases fit TRBD2. From germline, CDR1 is LNHDA and CDR2 SQIVND (reference sequence). CDR3 length: 15 residues. V dropped 8 bases and J dropped 8; count of bases not matched to a gene: 13. The CDR3 coding sequence is TGTGCCAGTTCCCCTAGCGGGAGTTCTTGGATTACGCAGTATTTT. Protein product: CASSPSGSSWITQYF.

CDR3 DNA: TGTGCCAGCAGTGACTCGATAATTAATAGCGGAGTCACCGGGGAGCTGTTTTTT. As protein: CASSDSIINSGVTGELFF. This chain connects TRBV6-4 to TRBJ2-2, with D perhaps matching TRBD2 (6 bases). Trimming left V 0 bases short and J 4 bases short, with 18 bases between. The CDR3 has 18 amino acids. Germline CDR1 reads MRHNA; CDR2 reads SNTAGT.

The chain links TRBV7-9 to TRBJ1-5; 8 bases line up with TRBD1. V trimming: 5 bases; J trimming: 6 bases; junction bases outside the gene matches: 9. The CDR3 is 15 residues long. Germline V gene lookup returns CDR1 SEHNR and CDR2 FQNEAQ (reference sequence). CDR3 nucleotide sequence: TGTGCCAGCAGCCAGACAGGGGCAGCGGGTCAGCCCCAGCATTTT. It encodes CASSQTGAAGQPQHF. The variable domain in full, completed from reference TRBV7-9 and TRBJ1-5, reads DTGVSQNPRHKITKRGQNVTFRCDPISEHNRLYWYRQTLGQGPEFLTYFQNEAQLEKSRLLSDRFSAERPKGSFSTLEIQRTEQGDSAMYLCASSQTGAAGQPQHFGDGTRLSIL.

This clone has only one observation. The chain has TRBV29-1 and TRBJ1-1; D is ambiguous. In germline, CDR1 is SQVTM, CDR2 ANQGSEA. The V end lost 5 bases, the J end lost 5 bases, and 12 bases lay between the germline ends. This CDR3 comprises 12 residues. The CDR3 here is CSVNRGETEAFF. DNA of the CDR3: TGCAGCGTTAACCGGGGTGAGACTGAAGCTTTCTTT.

V is TRBV30 and J is TRBJ2-1; 7 bases fit TRBD2. This CDR3 spans 15 amino acids. Trimming at V came to 4 bases and at J to 5 bases, leaving 11 bases not matched to a gene. Germline CDR1 and CDR2: GTSNPN and SVGIG (reference sequence). The CDR3 region is CAWKDRTRGHNEQFF. The CDR3 DNA reads TGTGCCTGGAAAGATCGGACTAGGGGCCACAATGAGCAGTTCTTC.

Turning to this clone: The same CDR3 also results from other DNA sequences found in this sample. The V and J genes are TRBV4-1 and TRBJ2-6; tentative D call: TRBD1 (6 bases). The germline CDR1 and CDR2 sequences are MGHRA and YSYEKL. The CDR3 length is 13 residues. Trimming pared 4 bases from V and 8 bases from J, leaving 9 bases between. CDR3 bases: TGCGCCAGCAGCCTACAGGGACCCAACGTCCTGACTTTC. Translated, it gives CASSLQGPNVLTF.

The chain combines TRBV7-3 with TRBJ2-1, with TRBD2 identical over 8 bases. This CDR3 comprises 15 residues. The V and J ends lost 5 bases and 8 bases, in that order; junction bases with no gene match: 11. Germline assignment: CDR1 SGHTA and CDR2 FQGTGA. The CDR3 is CASSPGSGIVYEQFF. CDR3 coding DNA: TGTGCCAGCAGCCCCGGTAGCGGGATAGTGTATGAGCAGTTCTTC.

The chain employs TRBV27 and TRBJ1-5; possible D gene TRBD1, 6 bases. This CDR3 spans 15 amino acids. With 6 bases removed from V and 7 bases from J, the gap between germline ends came to 19 bases. The germline V gene has CDR1 MNHEY and CDR2 SMNVEV (reference sequence). For the CDR3, the DNA is TGTGCCAGCAGACGCCGGGACACCTCGGGGCAGCCCCAGCATTTT. Amino acids: CASRRRDTSGQPQHF.

The genes are TRBV20-1 and TRBJ2-1; possibly TRBD2 for D (6 bases). The CDR3 consists of 11 residues. V was pared by 1 base and J by 13 bases, with 11 bases between. Germline loops: CDR1 DFQATT, CDR2 SNEGSKA (reference sequence). The CDR3 spells CSARVRDSQFF. The CDR3 DNA follows: TGCAGTGCTAGAGTTCGGGACTCCCAGTTCTTC.

The chain joins TRBV2 to TRBJ2-7; 9 nucleotides match TRBD2. The germline V gene has CDR1 SNHLY and CDR2 FYNNEI. Trimming took 2 bases from V and 4 from J; bases not matched to a gene: 3. The CDR3 consists of 14 residues. CDR3 amino acids: CASSELREGYEQYF. The CDR3 DNA reads as TGTGCCAGCAGTGAATTGCGGGAGGGTTACGAGCAGTACTTC.

The chain carries TRBV5-1 and TRBJ1-2; no definite D call. V lost 2 bases, J lost 3 bases, and 11 bases lay in between. Germline CDR1 and CDR2: SGHRS and YFSETQ. The CDR3 loop spans 14 amino acids. CDR3 protein: CASSFRGPDYGYTF. The CDR3 nucleotides are TGCGCCAGCAGCTTCCGGGGTCCTGACTATGGCTACACCTTC.

V and J are TRBV10-3 and TRBJ2-7; tentative D call: TRBD1 (7 bases). Trimming stripped 7 bases from V and 3 bases from J, with 16 bases between. There are 14 residues in the CDR3. Germline V CDR1 and CDR2: ENHRY, SYGVKD. As DNA, the CDR3 is TGTGCCATCAACGGTGGAGGGGGCAACTACGAGCAGTACTTC. Encoded protein: CAINGGGGNYEQYF.

The V and J genes are TRBV19 and TRBJ2-2; no firm D call. The CDR3 length is 14 residues. V gave up 3 bases and J gave up 6 bases, with 11 bases separating them. In germline, CDR1 is LNHDA, CDR2 SQIVND (reference sequence). CDR3 nucleotide sequence: TGTGCCAGTAGTATCCCTAGGAGCGCCGGGGAGCTGTTTTTT. This sequence encodes CASSIPRSAGELFF.

The rearrangement links TRBV11-2 to TRBJ2-1, with 8 bases identical to TRBD2. Germline V gene lookup returns CDR1 SGHAT and CDR2 FQNNGV. The CDR3 totals 17 residues. V shed 0 bases, J shed 6 bases, and the junction held 10 bases outside the gene matches. The CDR3 sequence is CASSLDYTGGPGNEQFF. The CDR3 nucleotides read TGTGCCAGCAGCTTAGATTACACGGGAGGGCCAGGCAATGAGCAGTTCTTC.

The chain uses TRBV7-9 and TRBJ2-1, with D unclear. The CDR3 spans 14 residues. Trimming took off 4 bases at V and 9 bases at J, with 16 bases between the two ends. The germline V gene encodes CDR1 SEHNR and CDR2 FQNEAQ (reference sequence). In DNA, the CDR3 is TGTGCCAGCAGCTATTCCGACTCCTGGAGTGAGCAGTTCTTC. It specifies CASSYSDSWSEQFF.

V usage is TRBV7-9 and J usage is TRBJ1-1, with TRBD1 matching 9 bases. V lost 0 bases, J lost 4 bases, and 9 bases stayed unmatched. Germline V lookup: CDR1 SEHNR, CDR2 FQNEAQ (reference sequence). The CDR3 spans 17 residues. CDR3 protein: CASSLASVQGAFTEAFF. Here the CDR3 DNA reads TGTGCCAGCAGCTTAGCGTCGGTACAGGGGGCTTTCACTGAAGCTTTCTTT. Combining the CDR3 with reference TRBV7-9 and TRBJ1-1 gives the whole variable domain DTGVSQNPRHKITKRGQNVTFRCDPISEHNRLYWYRQTLGQGPEFLTYFQNEAQLEKSRLLSDRFSAERPKGSFSTLEIQRTEQGDSAMYLCASSLASVQGAFTEAFFGQGTRLTVV.

The chain uses TRBV2 and TRBJ2-1, with 9 bases matching TRBD1. Losses at the gene ends were 5 bases for V and 8 bases for J; bases not matched to a gene: 7. CDR3 length: 14 residues. Germline CDR1 reads SNHLY; CDR2 reads FYNNEI. This CDR3 is CASSYGQGYDEQFF. CDR3 sequence (DNA): TGTGCCAGCAGTTACGGACAGGGGTACGATGAGCAGTTCTTC.

This chain links TRBV11-3 with TRBJ2-1; the D gene is possibly TRBD2 (6 bases). The CDR3 loop spans 16 amino acids. Trimming pared 6 bases from V and 0 bases from J, leaving 15 bases between. Germline-derived CDR1 and CDR2 are SGHNT and YENEEA. The CDR3: CASSPGLKSSYNEQFF. In DNA, the CDR3 is TGTGCCAGCAGTCCGGGACTTAAAAGCTCCTACAATGAGCAGTTCTTC.